A single sample is the source of the 10 T cell receptor beta chains below, sequenced in a study of stem cell transplantation in POMP-related autoinflammatory disease. Generated by immunoSEQ multiplex PCR, the TCRdb table keeps only in-frame clones and is missing some. The sample lists some 31,000 clones, around nine tenths occurring once. The starting material was CD4+ T cells from PBMCs, obtained before stem cell transplantation. The source of these receptors is a human donor with POMP-related autoinflammation and immune dysregulation (PRAID).

The V call is TRBV18, the J call TRBJ2-7; D gene uncertain. V was shortened by 4 bases and J by 6 bases, with 13 bases between the two germline ends. Germline CDR1 and CDR2: KGHSH and LQKENI. The CDR3 sequence is 13 residues long. CDR3 protein: CASSRALRVEQYF. DNA of the CDR3: TGTGCCAGCTCACGGGCCCTAAGGGTCGAGCAGTACTTC.

V gene TRBV19 combines with J gene TRBJ2-1, with 9 bases that match TRBD2. The CDR3 is 16 amino acids. With V trimmed by 2 bases and J by 13 bases, 15 bases remained unmatched. Looked up from germline, CDR1 is LNHDA and CDR2 is SQIVND (reference sequence). CDR3 region: CASSINGDSGSRVQFF. CDR3 nucleotides: TGTGCCAGTAGTATAAATGGGGATAGCGGGAGCCGGGTACAGTTCTTC. The whole variable domain, remainder taken from reference TRBV19 and TRBJ2-1, is DGGITQSPKYLFRKEGQNVTLSCEQNLNHDAMYWYRQDPGQGLRLIYYSQIVNDFQKGDIAEGYSVSREKKESFPLTVTSAQKNPTAFYLCASSINGDSGSRVQFFGPGTRLTVL.

V is TRBV18 and J is TRBJ1-1, with D possibly TRBD1 on 5 matching bases. Germline CDR1 KGHSH, CDR2 LQKENI. The length of the CDR3 is 13 residues. The ends were cut back, 1 base at V and 5 bases at J, with 8 bases in the middle. The CDR3 here is CASSPRGETEAFF. In DNA form, the CDR3 reads TGTGCCAGCTCACCACGGGGGGAGACTGAAGCTTTCTTT.

The gene calls are TRBV9 and TRBJ2-1; no definite D call. The germline gives CDR1 SGDLS, CDR2 YYNGEE. The CDR3 totals 12 residues. V lost 0 bases to trimming and J lost 4 bases, with 2 bases between them. This CDR3 reads CASSVGYNEQFF. For the CDR3, the DNA is TGTGCCAGCAGCGTAGGATACAATGAGCAGTTCTTC.

The rearrangement joins TRBV6-1 to TRBJ2-7; D is perhaps TRBD1 (6 bases). CDR1 is MNHNS and CDR2 is SASEGT in the germline V gene. The CDR3 consists of 16 residues. V shed 2 bases and J shed 4 bases, with 18 bases lying between them. CDR3 nucleotide sequence: TGTGCCAGCAGTGAAAGAGGGGGTAGAGCGAAATACGAGCAGTACTTC. Translated: CASSERGGRAKYEQYF.

The chain is built from TRBV7-2 and TRBJ2-1, with D uncertain. Trimming pared 0 bases from V and 12 bases from J, leaving 9 bases between. The germline V gene has CDR1 SGHTA and CDR2 FQGNSA. The CDR3 is 12 residues long. The CDR3 is CASSLAGLGQFF. CDR3 bases: TGTGCCAGCAGCTTAGCGGGGTTAGGGCAGTTCTTC.

This chain links TRBV19 with TRBJ2-1, with 7 bases fitting TRBD2. Germline CDR1 and CDR2: LNHDA and SQIVND (reference sequence). V gave up 5 bases and J gave up 8 bases; unmatched junction bases: 18. The CDR3 has 17 amino acids. The CDR3 DNA sequence: TGTGCCAGTAGTCCCCCCCTCCCGGGCGGGAGCGGCTATGAGCAGTTCTTC. Amino acids: CASSPPLPGGSGYEQFF.

V is TRBV28 and J is TRBJ2-5; TRBD2 aligns across 7 bases. The CDR3 sequence is 14 residues long. V shed 7 bases and J 3 bases; nucleotides not matched to a gene: 8. CDR1 MDHEN and CDR2 SYDVKM come from the germline V gene. This CDR3 is CASTGASGEETQYF. The CDR3 region has the DNA TGTGCCAGCACCGGCGCCAGCGGGGAAGAGACCCAGTACTTC.

This clone is a singleton in its sample. The chain combines TRBV10-3 with TRBJ2-1; 8 bases align to TRBD2. The CDR3 length is 13 residues. Germline V gene lookup returns CDR1 ENHRY and CDR2 SYGVKD. J was trimmed by 6 bases and V by 8 bases; bases with no gene match: 6. This chain's CDR3 is CAIRPTSANEQFF. The CDR3 nucleotides are TGTGCCATCCGGCCGACTAGCGCCAATGAGCAGTTCTTC.

This chain uses TRBV14 with TRBJ2-1; D is unresolved. Per the germline V gene, CDR1 is SGHDN and CDR2 is FVKESK. The CDR3 runs 16 residues. V dropped 1 base and J dropped 4 bases, with 14 bases sitting between them. The CDR3 nucleotides are TGTGCCAGCAGCCAAGTTGGGGTGTTCGGGTACAATGAGCAGTTCTTC. Translation gives CASSQVGVFGYNEQFF.